This T cell receptor (beta chain) emerged from a study of T cell changes during pregnancy in multiple sclerosis. Trimming removed 4 bases from V and 1 base from J; junction bases left unmatched: 15. Looked up from germline, CDR1 is GTSNPN and CDR2 is SVGIG (reference sequence). The CDR3 sequence is 19 residues long. Sequencing was performed with immunoSEQ multiplex PCR; in TCRdb, only in-frame clones are kept and a portion is missing. The repertoire holds roughly 46,000 clones, with roughly 80% as singletons. The chain uses TRBV30 and TRBJ2-1; 11 bases are a match to TRBD2. Sequences were derived from CD4+ T cells from peripheral blood mononuclear cells, sampled before pregnancy. This receptor was obtained from a female donor with multiple sclerosis, enrolled in a pregnancy study. This CDR3 reads CAWIQLGSGGAGSYNEQFF. The CDR3 nucleotides are TGTGCCTGGATCCAGCTGGGTAGCGGGGGGGCCGGGTCCTACAATGAGCAGTTCTTC.